Detailed here is one T cell receptor beta chain. TCRdb's copy holds only in-frame clones and misses some; the assay was immunoSEQ multiplex PCR. The sample records around 170,000 clones, 88% being singletons. Time point of the sample: blood 4 weeks post-SBRT, at nephrectomy. Described treatment: 15 Gy SBRT to primary tumor, nephrectomy 4 weeks later. This sample is part of a study of radiation and T cells in renal cell carcinoma. This clonotype was obtained from a woman aged 50 to 60 with renal cell carcinoma. The specimen was blood, collected from a patient whose treatment included radiotherapy and nephrectomy.

CDR3 loop: CASSLRQGVLADTQYF. CDR3 sequence (DNA): TGTGCCAGCAGCTTACGACAGGGTGTTTTGGCAGATACGCAGTATTTT. V usage is TRBV13 and J usage is TRBJ2-3; TRBD1 agrees at 7 bases. This CDR3 has 16 residues. Looked up from germline, CDR1 is PRHDT and CDR2 is FYEKMQ (reference sequence). The junction had 9 bases not matched to a gene; V was cut back by 2 bases and J by 4 bases.